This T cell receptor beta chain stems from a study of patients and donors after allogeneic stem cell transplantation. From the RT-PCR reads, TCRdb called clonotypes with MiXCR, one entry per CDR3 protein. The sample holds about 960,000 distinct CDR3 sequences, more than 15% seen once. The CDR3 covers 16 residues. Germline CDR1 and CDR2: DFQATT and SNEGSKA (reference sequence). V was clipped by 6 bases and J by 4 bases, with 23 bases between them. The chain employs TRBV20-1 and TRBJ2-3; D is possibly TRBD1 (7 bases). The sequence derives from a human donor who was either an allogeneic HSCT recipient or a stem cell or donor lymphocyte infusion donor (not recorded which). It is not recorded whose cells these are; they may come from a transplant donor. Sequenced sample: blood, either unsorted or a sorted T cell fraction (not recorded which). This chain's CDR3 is CSATGDGGLKADTQYF. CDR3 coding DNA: TGCAGTGCCACAGGGGATGGGGGGCTGAAGGCAGATACGCAGTATTTT.